The next 26 T cell receptor beta chains were all read from a single sample in a study of OX40 agonist ivuxolimab in advanced cancers. Measured with immunoSEQ multiplex PCR; TCRdb has only the in-frame clones, and not every one. The table lists roughly 80,000 clones, roughly 92% of them singletons, with roughly 6.5% in the top ten. This specimen consisted of CD4+ or CD8+ T cells sorted from blood, obtained in a trial of the OX40 agonist ivuxolimab. The receptors here all came from an adult with an advanced solid tumor such as melanoma, head and neck, liver or kidney cancer.

The gene calls are TRBV10-3 and TRBJ1-1; D uncertain. V was trimmed by 5 bases and J by 0 bases, leaving 10 bases between them. This CDR3 is 14 amino acids long. Germline V lookup: CDR1 ENHRY, CDR2 SYGVKD. The chain's CDR3 is CAISTFHLNTEAFF. The CDR3 DNA reads as TGTGCCATCAGTACCTTTCACCTGAACACTGAAGCTTTCTTT.

The chain links TRBV5-4 to TRBJ2-7, with a possible D match to TRBD1 (7 bases). Germline loops: CDR1 SGHNT, CDR2 YYREEE (reference sequence). This CDR3 has 16 amino acids. The V end lost 9 bases, the J end lost 2 bases, and 24 bases lay between the germline ends. This CDR3 reads CANPELRRDRAYEQYF. CDR3 nucleotide sequence: TGTGCCAACCCCGAATTGAGGCGGGACAGAGCCTACGAGCAGTACTTC.

The chain combines TRBV27 with TRBJ2-5; TRBD2 agrees at 14 bases. The J call could be wrong; TRBJ2-7 is a better fit for the DNA end. Germline loops: CDR1 MNHEY, CDR2 SMNVEV (reference sequence). The CDR3 has 16 amino acids. CDR3 sequence reads: CASSLLRTSGRYEQYF. For the CDR3, the DNA is TGTGCCAGCAGTTTACTCCGGACTAGCGGGAGGTACGAGCAGTACTTC.

This clone occurred once. The chain uses TRBV7-9 and TRBJ1-2, with D unclear. The CDR3 loop spans 18 amino acids. Germline lookup yields CDR1 SEHNR and CDR2 FQNEAQ (reference sequence). V lost 3 bases, J lost 3 bases, and 23 bases lay in between. CDR3 amino acids: CASSFHPYYGPADYGYTF. The CDR3, as DNA: TGTGCCAGCAGCTTCCACCCATATTACGGACCCGCTGACTATGGCTACACCTTC.

This clone was observed a few times. The V and J genes are TRBV2 and TRBJ2-3; 11 nucleotides align to TRBD2. The CDR3 spans 15 residues. CDR1 is SNHLY and CDR2 is FYNNEI in the germline V gene. The trim removed 11 bases at V and 4 bases at J, leaving 11 bases unmatched. CDR3 DNA: TGTGCCGGAGAGACTGGACTAGCGGGCGCAGATACGCAGTATTTT. As protein: CAGETGLAGADTQYF.

CDR3 in amino acids: CASSSRTDGAYNEQFF. The CDR3 DNA reads TGCGCCAGCAGCTCCCGGACTGATGGGGCCTACAATGAGCAGTTCTTC. The chain combines TRBV4-1 with TRBJ2-1; tentative D call: TRBD2 (5 bases). Germline CDR1 reads MGHRA; CDR2 reads YSYEKL. The CDR3 has 16 residues. Trimming removed 5 bases from V and 2 bases from J, with 16 bases in between.

This chain joins TRBV7-8 and TRBJ2-3; 8 nucleotides match TRBD2. The J segment lost 0 bases and the V segment lost 5 bases, leaving 13 bases of the junction unmatched. Germline CDR1 reads SGHVS; CDR2 reads FQNEAQ. The CDR3 length is 18 residues. The chain's CDR3 is CASSPYLSGETSTDTQYF. For the CDR3, the DNA is TGTGCCAGCAGCCCCTACCTTAGCGGGGAGACTAGCACAGATACGCAGTATTTT.

The chain is built from TRBV9 and TRBJ2-7; no reliable D call. The CDR3 totals 12 residues. The germline V and J ends were trimmed by 4 bases and 2 bases, with 7 bases remaining between them. CDR1 is SGDLS, CDR2 YYNGEE, per germline. In nucleotides, the CDR3 is TGTGCCAGCAGCAATAAGACCTACGAGCAGTACTTC. Amino acids: CASSNKTYEQYF.

This clone is a singleton in its sample. J is TRBJ2-1 and V is TRBV27; 9 positions match TRBD1. After removal of 5 bases from V and 3 bases from J, the junction contained 2 bases not matched to a gene. The V gene's germline CDR1 is MNHEY and CDR2 SMNVEV (reference sequence). The CDR3 length is 14 residues. For the CDR3, the DNA is TGTGCCAGCAGTCTGACAGGGGGCTACAATGAGCAGTTCTTC. It is translated as CASSLTGGYNEQFF.

By sample share, this clone is medium-sized (0.01 to 0.1%). The chain employs TRBV6-1 and TRBJ1-4; 7 bases are shared with TRBD1. Germline CDR1 MNHNS, CDR2 SASEGT. The CDR3 runs to 15 residues. The V and J ends lost 2 bases and 4 bases, in that order; junction bases with no gene match: 4. The CDR3 loop is CASSENDRVNEKLFF. As DNA, the CDR3 is TGTGCCAGCAGTGAAAATGACAGGGTTAATGAAAAACTGTTTTTT.

The V and J genes are TRBV9 and TRBJ1-3, with TRBD1 identical over 9 bases. CDR3 size: 16 residues. J was trimmed by 0 bases and V by 2 bases; bases with no gene match: 3. Germline loops: CDR1 SGDLS, CDR2 YYNGEE. As DNA, the CDR3 is TGTGCCAGCAGCGTTGGGACAGGGCGCTCTGGAAACACCATATATTTT. Its protein is CASSVGTGRSGNTIYF.

This chain joins TRBV9 and TRBJ2-6, with D possibly called TRBD1 or TRBD2 (5 bases each). Trimming took 4 bases from V and 0 from J, leaving 20 bases between them. Germline CDR1 and CDR2: SGDLS and YYNGEE. This CDR3 region has 19 residues. The CDR3 reads CASSPLRGSEVSGANVLTF. In DNA, the CDR3 is TGTGCCAGCAGCCCACTTAGGGGTAGCGAAGTCTCTGGGGCCAACGTCCTGACTTTC. Together with reference TRBV9 and TRBJ2-6, the CDR3 gives the full variable domain: DSGVTQTPKHLITATGQRVTLRCSPRSGDLSVYWYQQSLDQGLQFLIQYYNGEERAKGNILERFSAQQFPDLHSELNLSSLELGDSALYFCASSPLRGSEVSGANVLTFGAGSRLTVL.

This clone was observed once. The chain is built from TRBV5-1 and TRBJ2-7; D remains ambiguous. V lost 1 base, J lost 2 bases, and 10 bases lay in between. This CDR3 region has 14 residues. Per germline, CDR1 SGHRS and CDR2 YFSETQ. CDR3 sequence: CASSLSFGPYEQYF. In DNA form, the CDR3 reads TGCGCCAGCAGCTTGTCTTTCGGACCCTACGAGCAGTACTTC.

The chain carries TRBV2 and TRBJ2-7, with D perhaps matching TRBD2 (6 bases). The CDR3 runs to 16 residues. Per the germline V gene, CDR1 is SNHLY and CDR2 is FYNNEI. The V end lost 1 base, the J end lost 3 bases, and 16 bases lay between the germline ends. CDR3 DNA: TGTGCCAGCAGTGAAGACCAGGACGGGGGTTTCTACGAGCAGTACTTC. This gives the protein CASSEDQDGGFYEQYF.

This chain joins TRBV28 and TRBJ1-1, with 9 bases matching TRBD1. The CDR3 runs 14 residues. Germline CDR1 is MDHEN and CDR2 is SYDVKM. V lost 0 bases to trimming and J lost 7 bases; unmatched junction nucleotides: 3. Written as DNA, the CDR3 is TGTGCCAGCAGTTTATGGACAGGGGGAGATGAAGCTTTCTTT. Translated: CASSLWTGGDEAFF.

The gene calls are TRBV7-9 and TRBJ2-5; D remains ambiguous. The CDR3 extends over 14 amino acids. Between the trimmed V and J ends, which lost 1 base and 2 bases, there was a span of 8 bases. Germline assignment: CDR1 SEHNR and CDR2 FQNEAQ (reference sequence). CDR3: CASSLVTAQETQYF. CDR3 coding DNA: TGTGCCAGCAGCTTAGTTACAGCTCAAGAGACCCAGTACTTC.

This clone has just one count. The chain is built from TRBV9 and TRBJ2-3, with D tentatively TRBD2 (6 bases). The CDR3 covers 15 residues. Germline loops: CDR1 SGDLS, CDR2 YYNGEE. With 7 bases removed from V and 2 bases from J, the gap between germline ends came to 17 bases. CDR3 sequence: CASAPRDFPTDTQYF. In nucleotides, the CDR3 is TGTGCCAGCGCCCCGCGGGACTTTCCCACAGATACGCAGTATTTT.

This clone was seen a few times. The chain links TRBV6-5 to TRBJ1-1; 7 nucleotides align to TRBD1. The CDR3 spans 13 residues. CDR1 and CDR2 from the germline V gene are MNHEY and SVGAGI. V lost 5 bases and J lost 4; bases outside the gene matches: 4. This CDR3 reads CASSMYRGTEAFF. The CDR3 DNA reads TGTGCCAGCAGTATGTACAGGGGCACTGAAGCTTTCTTT.

This clone was counted once. The chain couples TRBV1 to TRBJ1-5. TRBV1 is labeled a pseudogene. This CDR3 has 18 residues. DNA for the CDR3: TGCACCAGCAGCCAAGAGAGAAAGGAGGAAGATAGCAATCAGCCCCAGCATTTT. The encoded protein is CTSSQERKEEDSNQPQHF.

The chain is built from TRBV6-1 and TRBJ2-1; tentatively, D is TRBD1 (5 bases). The CDR3 is made up of 14 amino acids. Trimming removed 4 bases at V and 0 bases at J, with 7 bases between. Germline CDR1 is MNHNS and CDR2 is SASEGT. In nucleotides, the CDR3 is TGTGCCAGCAGTGTAGGGGACTCCTACAATGAGCAGTTCTTC. The encoded protein is CASSVGDSYNEQFF.

J is TRBJ1-1 and V is TRBV11-3; D is ambiguous. V was trimmed by 4 bases and J by 4 bases, leaving 7 bases between them. CDR1 is SGHNT and CDR2 is YENEEA in the germline V gene. The CDR3 covers 12 residues. The chain's CDR3 is CASSSGGTEAFF. DNA of the CDR3: TGTGCCAGCAGCTCGGGAGGCACTGAAGCTTTCTTT.

The chain recombines TRBV12-5 with TRBJ1-5, with a possible D match to TRBD1 (5 bases). With 5 bases removed from V and 6 bases from J, the gap between germline ends came to 11 bases. The CDR3 totals 13 residues. The germline gives CDR1 LGHNT, CDR2 FRNRAP. The CDR3 reads CASGLQGTQPQHF. In nucleotides, the CDR3 is TGTGCTAGTGGTCTGCAGGGTACTCAGCCCCAGCATTTT.

The CDR3: CASSFKQGEGEQYF. CDR3 nucleotide sequence: TGTGCCAGTAGCTTCAAGCAGGGGGAGGGTGAGCAGTACTTC. The genes are TRBV19 and TRBJ2-7; D is perhaps TRBD1 or TRBD2 (7 bases each). CDR3 size: 14 residues. V gave up 6 bases and J gave up 7 bases, with 19 bases separating them. Germline V lookup: CDR1 LNHDA, CDR2 SQIVND (reference sequence).

The chain uses TRBV27 and TRBJ2-7; the match to TRBD2 covers 8 bases. The CDR3 loop spans 13 amino acids. The V segment lost 8 bases and the J segment 3 bases; nucleotides outside the gene matches: 6. Germline loops: CDR1 MNHEY, CDR2 SMNVEV (reference sequence). The CDR3 region is CASSSGSFYEQYF. The CDR3 DNA reads TGTGCCAGCTCCAGCGGGAGCTTCTACGAGCAGTACTTC.

The chain carries TRBV9 and TRBJ2-6; 9 bases are shared with TRBD1. The CDR3 totals 16 residues. Germline-derived CDR1 and CDR2 are SGDLS and YYNGEE. The J segment lost 2 bases and the V segment lost 5 bases, leaving 5 bases of the junction unmatched. The CDR3 DNA is TGTGCCAGCAGAGGGACAGGGAGTACTGGGGCCAACGTCCTGACTTTC. This encodes CASRGTGSTGANVLTF.

The rearrangement joins TRBV6-5 to TRBJ1-1, with no clear D. Germline values: CDR1 MNHEY, CDR2 SVGAGI. The V end was cut by 4 bases, the J end by 6 bases, with 21 bases between. CDR3 length: 16 residues. CDR3 sequence reads: CASSLRYGISDAEAFF. DNA for the CDR3: TGTGCCAGCAGTTTAAGGTATGGTATCTCGGACGCTGAAGCTTTCTTT.